The 24 T cell receptor beta chains reported below all come from one sample, sequenced in a study of blood T cell repertoires in COVID-19. The assay was immunoSEQ multiplex PCR, and TCRdb's table has in-frame clones only and misses some. This sample yields 52,000 or so clones, of which roughly 80% are seen a single time; 5.5% to 6% belongs to the top ten. Sequencing used peripheral blood. These receptors were taken from a human donor in a cohort sampled during active or convalescent COVID-19.

V usage is TRBV12-3 or TRBV12-4 and J usage is TRBJ2-1, with TRBD2 as a possible D gene (6 bases). The CDR3 consists of 13 residues. V was pared by 6 bases and J by 7 bases, with 13 bases between. CDR3 loop: CASSETSVNEQFF. The CDR3 DNA reads as TGTGCCAGCAGCGAGACTAGTGTTAATGAGCAGTTCTTC.

Notes on this clone: One junction end disagrees with the germline gene, perhaps due to a read error. The CDR3 DNA sequence: TGTGCCAGCAGCTTAGAGGTGGATGGGGGCAGGGTTCAGTTC. It codes for CASSLEVDGGRVQF. V and J are TRBV7-9 and TRBJ2-7, with D tentatively TRBD1 (6 bases). The CDR3 is 14 amino acids. CDR1 is SEHNR, CDR2 FQNEAQ, per germline (reference sequence).

The chain couples TRBV5-1 to TRBJ2-1; the D is unclear. The V gene lost 4 bases and the J gene lost 2 bases, with 10 bases spanning the gap. CDR1 SGHRS and CDR2 YFSETQ come from the germline V gene. CDR3 length: 14 amino acids. CDR3 amino acids: CASSPANPYNEQFF. In DNA form, the CDR3 reads TGCGCCAGCAGCCCCGCGAACCCCTACAATGAGCAGTTCTTC.

V gene TRBV9 combines with J gene TRBJ1-2, with 8 bases lining up with TRBD1. Germline V gene data show CDR1 as SGDLS and CDR2 as YYNGEE. CDR3 length equals 15 residues. The J segment lost 4 bases and the V segment lost 4 bases, leaving 9 bases of the junction unmatched. The CDR3 DNA reads TGTGCCAGCAGCAAATATGGACAGGGCGGCTATGGCTACACCTTC. Its translation: CASSKYGQGGYGYTF.

The V call is TRBV4-1, the J call TRBJ2-3; 7 bases are shared with TRBD2. The J segment lost 4 bases and the V segment lost 1 base, leaving 5 bases of the junction unmatched. This CDR3 has 15 amino acids. From germline, CDR1 is MGHRA and CDR2 YSYEKL. The CDR3 spells CASSQATSFADTQYF. The CDR3 nucleotides are TGCGCCAGCAGCCAAGCGACTAGCTTTGCAGATACGCAGTATTTT.

This clone occurred once. V is TRBV9 and J is TRBJ2-3, with D maybe TRBD2 (7 bases). Trimming removed 3 bases at V and 4 bases at J, with 18 bases between. There are 16 residues in the CDR3. Per the germline V gene, CDR1 is SGDLS and CDR2 is YYNGEE. CDR3 amino acids: CASSEEGGLSADTQYF. CDR3 bases: TGTGCCAGCAGCGAAGAGGGGGGGCTTAGCGCAGATACGCAGTATTTT.

Only a few counts were recorded for this clone. V gene TRBV4-3 combines with J gene TRBJ2-2, with TRBD2 matching 9 bases. The germline gives CDR1 LGHNA, CDR2 YSLEER. V lost 0 bases and J lost 5; bases outside the gene matches: 1. This CDR3 region has 15 residues. The CDR3 nucleotides read TGCGCCAGCAGCCAAGACCTAGCGGGGACCGGGGAGCTGTTTTTT. Translating it yields CASSQDLAGTGELFF.

The chain joins TRBV19 to TRBJ2-7, with 7 positions matching TRBD2. The germline gives CDR1 LNHDA, CDR2 SQIVND (reference sequence). The CDR3 has 16 amino acids. Trimming removed 1 base from V and 2 bases from J; junction bases left unmatched: 8. The CDR3 reads CASSIAGTTPTYEQYF. DNA of the CDR3: TGTGCCAGTAGTATAGCCGGGACTACCCCCACCTACGAGCAGTACTTC.

V usage is TRBV2 and J usage is TRBJ2-5, with 9 bases fitting TRBD1. J lost 5 bases, V lost 5 bases, and 9 bases had no gene match. Germline lookup yields CDR1 SNHLY and CDR2 FYNNEI. The CDR3 is 15 residues long. Here the CDR3 DNA reads TGTGCCAGCAGTCAGACAGGGGGGATCATCGAGACCCAGTACTTC. Its translation is CASSQTGGIIETQYF.

The gene calls are TRBV7-2 and TRBJ1-2; D is ambiguous. Looked up from germline, CDR1 is SGHTA and CDR2 is FQGNSA. This CDR3 is built from 13 residues. The germline V and J ends were trimmed by 5 bases and 6 bases, with 13 bases remaining between them. The CDR3 is CASSLGGWNGYTF. As DNA, the CDR3 is TGTGCCAGCAGCCTCGGAGGGTGGAATGGCTACACCTTC.

The V and J genes are TRBV19 and TRBJ2-1; 8 nucleotides line up with TRBD1. The junction had 5 bases not matched to a gene; V was cut back by 10 bases and J by 0 bases. The CDR3 length is 14 residues. Looked up from germline, CDR1 is LNHDA and CDR2 is SQIVND (reference sequence). The CDR3 loop is CATRTGSSYNEQFF. CDR3 nucleotide sequence: TGTGCCACCCGGACAGGGAGCTCCTACAATGAGCAGTTCTTC.

V gene TRBV18 combines with J gene TRBJ1-5; D gene uncertain. V was clipped by 3 bases and J by 0 bases, with 9 bases between them. This CDR3 has 15 amino acids. Looked up from germline, CDR1 is KGHSH and CDR2 is LQKENI. The CDR3 nucleotides read TGTGCCAGCTCACCGGGCTCGGTTAGCAATCAGCCCCAGCATTTT. Its protein is CASSPGSVSNQPQHF.

The chain links TRBV6-5 to TRBJ2-7, with D unclear. Deletions cut 8 bases from V and 0 bases from J, with 14 bases between. The CDR3 is 14 residues long. Germline loops: CDR1 MNHEY, CDR2 SVGAGI. The CDR3: CASSLGRPSYEQYF. The CDR3 nucleotides are TGTGCCAGCTCCCTGGGCAGACCCTCCTACGAGCAGTACTTC.

The V call is TRBV12-3 or TRBV12-4, the J call TRBJ2-3; the match to TRBD2 covers 7 bases. This CDR3 is 13 amino acids long. V lost 10 bases to trimming and J lost 0 bases; unmatched junction nucleotides: 4. CDR3 amino acids: CAILGGSTDTQYF. CDR3 coding DNA: TGTGCCATCCTCGGGGGGAGCACAGATACGCAGTATTTT.

This sequence joins TRBV6-5 and TRBJ2-3, with D possibly matching TRBD2 (5 bases). Germline-derived CDR1 and CDR2 are MNHEY and SVGAGI. The germline V and J ends were trimmed by 6 bases and 4 bases, with 8 bases remaining between them. This CDR3 contains 12 residues. CDR3 nucleotides: TGTGCCAGCAGGGGCGGGCCAGATACGCAGTATTTT. Translated: CASRGGPDTQYF.

The chain recombines TRBV30 with TRBJ1-1, with D uncertain. Deletions cut 3 bases from V and 1 base from J, with 9 bases between. Germline V gene lookup returns CDR1 GTSNPN and CDR2 SVGIG (reference sequence). The length of the CDR3 is 13 residues. In DNA form, the CDR3 reads TGTGCCTGGAGACGAGATTGGAACACTGAAGCTTTCTTT. Translated: CAWRRDWNTEAFF. The whole variable domain, filled in from reference TRBV30 and TRBJ1-1, reads SQTIHQWPATLVQPVGSPLSLECTVEGTSNPNLYWYRQAAGRGLQLLFYSVGIGQISSEVPQNLSASRPQDRQFILSSKKLLLSDSGFYLCAWRRDWNTEAFFGQGTRLTVV.

This chain joins TRBV2 and TRBJ2-7; 8 nucleotides agree with TRBD1. There are 15 residues in the CDR3. Germline CDR1 SNHLY, CDR2 FYNNEI. J lost 2 bases, V lost 1 base, and 4 bases had no gene match. The CDR3 region has the DNA TGTGCCAGCAGTGAAGGACAGGGGAAAACCTACGAGCAGTACTTC. Its translation is CASSEGQGKTYEQYF. Full variable domain (remainder filled in from reference TRBV2 and TRBJ2-7): EPEVTQTPSHQVTQMGQEVILRCVPISNHLYFYWYRQILGQKVEFLVSFYNNEISEKSEIFDDQFSVERPDGSNFTLKIRSTKLEDSAMYFCASSEGQGKTYEQYFGPGTRLTVT.

The rearrangement uses TRBV19 and TRBJ2-2; D not resolved. CDR3 length: 14 residues. Germline CDR1 and CDR2: LNHDA and SQIVND (reference sequence). Trimming left V 5 bases short and J 0 bases short, with 7 bases between. In DNA, the CDR3 is TGTGCCAGTAGTCCTACAGCGAACACCGGGGAGCTGTTTTTT. Residues: CASSPTANTGELFF.

The chain combines TRBV2 with TRBJ2-7; tentative D call: TRBD1 (6 bases). This CDR3 comprises 13 residues. V lost 6 bases and J 4 bases, leaving 13 bases between the germline ends. Germline V lookup: CDR1 SNHLY, CDR2 FYNNEI. The CDR3 reads CASRTGTPYEQYF. DNA of the CDR3: TGTGCCAGCAGAACCGGGACACCTTACGAGCAGTACTTC.

The chain carries TRBV6-2 or TRBV6-3 and TRBJ2-1; 8 bases align to TRBD1. This CDR3 is built from 19 residues. J was trimmed by 3 bases and V by 2 bases; bases with no gene match: 15. Germline V lookup: CDR1 MNHEY, CDR2 SVGEGT. This CDR3 reads CASSYPRNLRTGNYNEQFF. The CDR3 DNA sequence: TGTGCCAGCAGTTACCCCCGAAACCTAAGGACAGGGAACTACAATGAGCAGTTCTTC.

This clone was found a few times. The chain uses TRBV18 and TRBJ1-5; 9 nucleotides match TRBD1. Germline V gene lookup returns CDR1 KGHSH and CDR2 LQKENI. The CDR3 consists of 15 residues. Trimming removed 3 bases from V and 6 bases from J; junction bases left unmatched: 6. This CDR3 reads CASSPTGQGSQPQHF. CDR3 coding DNA: TGTGCCAGCTCACCTACTGGACAGGGGAGTCAGCCCCAGCATTTT.

V gene TRBV19 combines with J gene TRBJ1-4; 9 nucleotides align to TRBD1. V was clipped by 7 bases and J by 7 bases; unmatched bases: 7. The CDR3 consists of 14 residues. Germline V lookup: CDR1 LNHDA, CDR2 SQIVND (reference sequence). CDR3 in amino acids: CASTTTGGREKLFF. CDR3 sequence (DNA): TGTGCCAGTACCACGACAGGGGGGCGTGAAAAACTGTTTTTT.

This clone was recorded only once. This rearrangement joins TRBV9 to TRBJ2-7; 9 bases fit TRBD2. The germline V gene has CDR1 SGDLS and CDR2 YYNGEE. The CDR3 runs to 16 residues. The V and J ends lost 5 bases and 7 bases, in that order; junction bases with no gene match: 16. Here the CDR3 reads CASSPEGASGAREQYF. CDR3 DNA: TGTGCCAGCAGTCCCGAGGGGGCTAGCGGGGCTCGGGAGCAGTACTTC. The complete variable domain, with remaining parts taken from reference TRBV9 and TRBJ2-7, reads DSGVTQTPKHLITATGQRVTLRCSPRSGDLSVYWYQQSLDQGLQFLIQYYNGEERAKGNILERFSAQQFPDLHSELNLSSLELGDSALYFCASSPEGASGAREQYFGPGTRLTVT.

The rearrangement joins TRBV5-1 to TRBJ1-3; TRBD1 matches 7 bases. J gave up 4 bases and V 4 bases, and 2 bases lay outside the gene matches. The germline V gene has CDR1 SGHRS and CDR2 YFSETQ. This CDR3 region has 13 residues. CDR3 residues: CASSTGQGNTIYF. CDR3 sequence (DNA): TGCGCCAGCAGCACGGGACAGGGAAACACCATATATTTT.